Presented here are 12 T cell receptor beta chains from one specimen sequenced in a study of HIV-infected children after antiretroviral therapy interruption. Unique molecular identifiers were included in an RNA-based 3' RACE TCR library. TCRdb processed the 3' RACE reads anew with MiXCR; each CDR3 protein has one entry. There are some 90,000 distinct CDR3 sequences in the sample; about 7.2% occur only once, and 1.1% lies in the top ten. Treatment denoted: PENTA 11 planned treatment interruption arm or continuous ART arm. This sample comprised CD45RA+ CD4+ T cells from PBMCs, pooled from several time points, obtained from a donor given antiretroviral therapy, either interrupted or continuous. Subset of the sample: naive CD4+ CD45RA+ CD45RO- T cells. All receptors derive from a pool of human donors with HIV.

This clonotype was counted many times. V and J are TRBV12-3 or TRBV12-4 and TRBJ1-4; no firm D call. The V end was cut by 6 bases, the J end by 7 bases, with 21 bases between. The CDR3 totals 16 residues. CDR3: CASSRTYSGEGEKLFF. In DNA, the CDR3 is TGTGCCAGCAGCCGTACCTACTCTGGCGAGGGTGAAAAACTGTTTTTT.

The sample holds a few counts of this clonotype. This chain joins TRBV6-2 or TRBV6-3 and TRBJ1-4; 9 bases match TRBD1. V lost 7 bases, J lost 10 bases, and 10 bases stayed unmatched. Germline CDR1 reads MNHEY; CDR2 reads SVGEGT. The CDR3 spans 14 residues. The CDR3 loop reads CASIEGTGIGKLFF. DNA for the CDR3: TGTGCCAGCATCGAGGGGACAGGGATCGGAAAACTGTTTTTT.

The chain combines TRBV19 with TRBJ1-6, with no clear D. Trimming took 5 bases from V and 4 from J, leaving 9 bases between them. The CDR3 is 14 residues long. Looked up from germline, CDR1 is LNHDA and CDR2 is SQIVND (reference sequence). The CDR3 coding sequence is TGTGCCAGTAGTTCCCAGGAATATAATTCACCCCTCCACTTT. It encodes CASSSQEYNSPLHF.

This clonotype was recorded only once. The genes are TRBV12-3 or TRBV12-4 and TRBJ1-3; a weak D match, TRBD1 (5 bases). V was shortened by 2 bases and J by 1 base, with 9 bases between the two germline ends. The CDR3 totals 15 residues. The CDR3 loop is CASSLRGLSGNTIYF. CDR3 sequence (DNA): TGTGCCAGCAGTTTAAGGGGACTTTCTGGAAACACCATATATTTT.

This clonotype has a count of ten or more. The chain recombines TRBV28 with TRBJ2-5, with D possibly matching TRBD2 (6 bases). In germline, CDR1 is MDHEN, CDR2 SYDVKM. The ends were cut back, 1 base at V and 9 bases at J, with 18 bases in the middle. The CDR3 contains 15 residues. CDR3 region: CASSLYLARPGAQYF. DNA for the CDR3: TGTGCCAGCAGTTTATACCTAGCGCGTCCCGGGGCCCAGTACTTC.

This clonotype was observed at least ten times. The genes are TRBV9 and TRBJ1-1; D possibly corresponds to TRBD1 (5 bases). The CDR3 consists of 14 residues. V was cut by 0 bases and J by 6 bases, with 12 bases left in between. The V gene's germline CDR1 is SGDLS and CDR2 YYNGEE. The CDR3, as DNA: TGTGCCAGCAGCGTAGGAGGGGACCGATCTGAAGCTTTCTTT. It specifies CASSVGGDRSEAFF. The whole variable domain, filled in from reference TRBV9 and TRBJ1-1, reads DSGVTQTPKHLITATGQRVTLRCSPRSGDLSVYWYQQSLDQGLQFLIQYYNGEERAKGNILERFSAQQFPDLHSELNLSSLELGDSALYFCASSVGGDRSEAFFGQGTRLTVV.

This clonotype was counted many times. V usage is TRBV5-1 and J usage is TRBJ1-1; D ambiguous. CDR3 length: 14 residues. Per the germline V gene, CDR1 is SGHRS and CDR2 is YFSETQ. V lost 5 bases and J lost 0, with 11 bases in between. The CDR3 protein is CASSPSLMNTEAFF. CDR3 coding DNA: TGCGCCAGCAGTCCTAGCCTGATGAACACTGAAGCTTTCTTT. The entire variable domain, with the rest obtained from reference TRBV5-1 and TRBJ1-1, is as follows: KAGVTQTPRYLIKTRGQQVTLSCSPISGHRSVSWYQQTPGQGLQFLFEYFSETQRNKGNFPGRFSGRQFSNSRSEMNVSTLELGDSALYLCASSPSLMNTEAFFGQGTRLTVV.

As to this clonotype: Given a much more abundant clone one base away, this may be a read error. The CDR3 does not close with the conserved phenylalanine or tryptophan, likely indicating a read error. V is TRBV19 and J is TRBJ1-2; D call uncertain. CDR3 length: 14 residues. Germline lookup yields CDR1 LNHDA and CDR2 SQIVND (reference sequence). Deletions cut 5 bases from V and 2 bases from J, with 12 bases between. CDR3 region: CASSFTSANYGYTL. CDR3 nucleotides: TGTGCCAGTAGTTTCACCAGTGCGAACTATGGCTACACCTTA.

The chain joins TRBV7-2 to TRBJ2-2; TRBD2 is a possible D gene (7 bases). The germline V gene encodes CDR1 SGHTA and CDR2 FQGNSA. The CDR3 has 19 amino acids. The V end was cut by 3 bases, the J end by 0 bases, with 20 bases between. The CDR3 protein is CASSLRNTGGLANTGELFF. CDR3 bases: TGTGCCAGCAGCTTGCGCAATACCGGGGGGCTCGCGAACACCGGGGAGCTGTTTTTT. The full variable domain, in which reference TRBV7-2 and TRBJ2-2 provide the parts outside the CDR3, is GAGVSQSPSNKVTEKGKDVELRCDPISGHTALYWYRQSLGQGLEFLIYFQGNSAPDKSGLPSDRFSAERTGGSVSTLTIQRTQQEDSAVYLCASSLRNTGGLANTGELFFGEGSRLTVL.

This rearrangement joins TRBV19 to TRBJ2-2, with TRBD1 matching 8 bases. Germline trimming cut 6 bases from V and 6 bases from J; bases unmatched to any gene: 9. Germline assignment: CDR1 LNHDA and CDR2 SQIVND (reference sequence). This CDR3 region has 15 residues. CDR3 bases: TGTGCCAGTAGCTGGGCCGGACAGGGACCCGGGGAGCTGTTTTTT. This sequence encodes CASSWAGQGPGELFF.

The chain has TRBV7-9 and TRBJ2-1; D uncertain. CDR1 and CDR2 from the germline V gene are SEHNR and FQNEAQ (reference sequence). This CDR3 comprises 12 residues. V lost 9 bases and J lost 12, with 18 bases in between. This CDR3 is CASREPGHAQFF. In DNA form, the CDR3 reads TGTGCCAGTAGAGAACCGGGCCACGCGCAGTTCTTC.

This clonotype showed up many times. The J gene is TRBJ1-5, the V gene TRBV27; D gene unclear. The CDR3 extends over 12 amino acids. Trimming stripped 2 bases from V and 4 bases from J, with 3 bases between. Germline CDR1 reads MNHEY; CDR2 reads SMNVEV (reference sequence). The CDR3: CASSLNNQPQHF. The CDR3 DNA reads TGTGCCAGCAGTTTAAATAATCAGCCCCAGCATTTT.